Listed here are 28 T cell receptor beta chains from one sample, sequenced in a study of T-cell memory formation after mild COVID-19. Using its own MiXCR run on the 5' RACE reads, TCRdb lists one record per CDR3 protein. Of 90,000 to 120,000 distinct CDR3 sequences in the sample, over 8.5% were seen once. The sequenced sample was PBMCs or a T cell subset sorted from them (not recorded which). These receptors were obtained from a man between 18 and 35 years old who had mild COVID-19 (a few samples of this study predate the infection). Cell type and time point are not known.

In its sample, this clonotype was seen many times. In nucleotides, the CDR3 is TGCGCCAGCAGCCGGCGGTGGGTGAGCAATCAGCCCCAGCATTTT. Translating gives CASSRRWVSNQPQHF. The chain has TRBV4-1 and TRBJ1-5; the D is unclear. V was cut by 4 bases and J by 1 base, with 11 bases left in between. This CDR3 comprises 15 residues. Germline lookup yields CDR1 MGHRA and CDR2 YSYEKL.

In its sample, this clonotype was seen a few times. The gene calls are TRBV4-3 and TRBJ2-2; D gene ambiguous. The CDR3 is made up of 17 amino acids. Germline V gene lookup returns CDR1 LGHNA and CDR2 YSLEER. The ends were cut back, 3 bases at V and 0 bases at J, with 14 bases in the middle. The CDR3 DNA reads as TGCGCCAGCAGCCAGGACCCCCGACCCTCGAACACCGGGGAGCTGTTTTTT. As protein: CASSQDPRPSNTGELFF.

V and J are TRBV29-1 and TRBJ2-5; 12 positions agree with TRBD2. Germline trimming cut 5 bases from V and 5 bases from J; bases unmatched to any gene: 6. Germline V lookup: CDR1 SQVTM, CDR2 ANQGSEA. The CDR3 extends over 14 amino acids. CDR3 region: CSVQLAGGGETQYF. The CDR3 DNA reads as TGCAGCGTTCAACTAGCGGGGGGCGGTGAGACCCAGTACTTC.

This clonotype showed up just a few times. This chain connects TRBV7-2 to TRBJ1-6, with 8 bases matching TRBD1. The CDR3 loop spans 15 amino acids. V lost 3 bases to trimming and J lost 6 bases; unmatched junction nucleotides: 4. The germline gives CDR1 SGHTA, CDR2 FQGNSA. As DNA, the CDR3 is TGTGCCAGCAGCTTTAGGGGACAGGCTAATTCACCCCTCCACTTT. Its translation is CASSFRGQANSPLHF.

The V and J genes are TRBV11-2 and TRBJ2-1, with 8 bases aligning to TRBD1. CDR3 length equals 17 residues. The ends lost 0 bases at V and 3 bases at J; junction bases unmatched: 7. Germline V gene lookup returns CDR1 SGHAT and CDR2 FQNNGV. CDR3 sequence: CASSLDGKGQGYNEQFF. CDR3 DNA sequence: TGTGCCAGCAGCTTAGATGGTAAAGGACAGGGCTACAATGAGCAGTTCTTC.

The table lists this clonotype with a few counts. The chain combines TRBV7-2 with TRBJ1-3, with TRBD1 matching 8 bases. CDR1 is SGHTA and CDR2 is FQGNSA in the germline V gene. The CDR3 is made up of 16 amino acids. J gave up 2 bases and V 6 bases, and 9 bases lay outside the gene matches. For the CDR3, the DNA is TGTGCCAGCAGGCCCGGGACAGGCGGGCCTGGAAACACCATATATTTT. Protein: CASRPGTGGPGNTIYF.

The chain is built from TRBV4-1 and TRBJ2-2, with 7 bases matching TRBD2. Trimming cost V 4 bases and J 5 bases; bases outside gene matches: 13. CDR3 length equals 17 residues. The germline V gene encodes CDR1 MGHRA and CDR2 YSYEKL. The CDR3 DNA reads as TGCGCCAGCAGCCCCTCCGTCGGGACGGGAGGAACCGGGGAGCTGTTTTTT. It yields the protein CASSPSVGTGGTGELFF.

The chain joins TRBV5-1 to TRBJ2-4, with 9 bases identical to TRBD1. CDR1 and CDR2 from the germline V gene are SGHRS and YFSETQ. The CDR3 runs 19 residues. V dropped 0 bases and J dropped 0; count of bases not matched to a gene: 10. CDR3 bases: TGCGCCAGCAGCTTGGGGGACAGGGAAACCCCTCTAGCCAAAAACATTCAGTACTTC. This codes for CASSLGDRETPLAKNIQYF.

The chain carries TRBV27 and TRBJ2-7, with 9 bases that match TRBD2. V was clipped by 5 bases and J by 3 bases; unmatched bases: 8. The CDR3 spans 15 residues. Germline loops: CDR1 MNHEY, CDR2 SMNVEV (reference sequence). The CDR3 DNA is TGTGCCAGCAGTATCGCCGGGACTAGCCTCTACGAGCAGTACTTC. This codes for CASSIAGTSLYEQYF.

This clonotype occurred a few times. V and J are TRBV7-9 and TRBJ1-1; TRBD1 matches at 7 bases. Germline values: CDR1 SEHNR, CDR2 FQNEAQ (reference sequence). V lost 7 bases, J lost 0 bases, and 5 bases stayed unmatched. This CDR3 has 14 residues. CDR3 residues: CASMGGQLNTEAFF. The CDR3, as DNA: TGTGCCAGCATGGGGGGACAGTTGAACACTGAAGCTTTCTTT.

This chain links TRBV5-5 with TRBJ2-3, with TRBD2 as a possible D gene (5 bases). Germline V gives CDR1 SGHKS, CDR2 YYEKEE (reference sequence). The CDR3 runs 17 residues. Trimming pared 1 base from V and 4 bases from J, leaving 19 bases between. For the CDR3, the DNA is TGTGCCAGCAGCTTGAGTTCCCGAGGGTTATCCGCAGATACGCAGTATTTT. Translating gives CASSLSSRGLSADTQYF. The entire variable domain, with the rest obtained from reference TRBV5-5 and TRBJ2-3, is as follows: DAGVTQSPTHLIKTRGQQVTLRCSPISGHKSVSWYQQVLGQGPQFIFQYYEKEERGRGNFPDRFSARQFPNYSSELNVNALLLGDSALYLCASSLSSRGLSADTQYFGPGTRLTVL.

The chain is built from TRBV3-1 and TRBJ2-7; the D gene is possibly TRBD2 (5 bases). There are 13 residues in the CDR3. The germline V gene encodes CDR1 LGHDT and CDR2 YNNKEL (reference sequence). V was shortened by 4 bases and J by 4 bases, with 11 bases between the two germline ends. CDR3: CASSPFPGYEQYF. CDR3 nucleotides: TGTGCCAGCAGCCCATTTCCGGGGTACGAGCAGTACTTC.

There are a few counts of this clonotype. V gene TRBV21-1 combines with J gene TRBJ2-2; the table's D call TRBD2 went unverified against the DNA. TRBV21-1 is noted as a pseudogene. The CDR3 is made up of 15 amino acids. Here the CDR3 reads CARTPRGYNTGELFF. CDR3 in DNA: TGTGCCAGGACTCCGCGGGGTTATAACACCGGGGAGCTGTTTTTT.

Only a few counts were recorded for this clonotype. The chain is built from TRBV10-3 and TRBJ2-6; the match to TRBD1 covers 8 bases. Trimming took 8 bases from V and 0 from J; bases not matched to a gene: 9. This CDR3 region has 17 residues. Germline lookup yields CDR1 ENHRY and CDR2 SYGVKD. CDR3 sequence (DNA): TGTGCCATCGACCCGGGACAGGATCTCTCTGGGGCCAACGTCCTGACTTTC. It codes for CAIDPGQDLSGANVLTF.

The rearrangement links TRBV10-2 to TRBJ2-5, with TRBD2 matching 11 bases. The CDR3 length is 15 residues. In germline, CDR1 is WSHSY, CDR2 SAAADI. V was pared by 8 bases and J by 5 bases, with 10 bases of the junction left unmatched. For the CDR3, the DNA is TGCGCCAGCCACGGTAGCGGGGGGGCCGGGGAGACCCAGTACTTC. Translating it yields CASHGSGGAGETQYF.

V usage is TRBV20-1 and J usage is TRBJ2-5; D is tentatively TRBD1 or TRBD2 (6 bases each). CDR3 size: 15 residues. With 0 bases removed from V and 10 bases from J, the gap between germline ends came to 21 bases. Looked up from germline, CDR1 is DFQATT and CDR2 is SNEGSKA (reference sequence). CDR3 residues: CSARDLGSGAPGQYF. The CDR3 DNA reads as TGCAGTGCTAGAGATCTTGGGTCGGGGGCCCCGGGCCAGTACTTC.

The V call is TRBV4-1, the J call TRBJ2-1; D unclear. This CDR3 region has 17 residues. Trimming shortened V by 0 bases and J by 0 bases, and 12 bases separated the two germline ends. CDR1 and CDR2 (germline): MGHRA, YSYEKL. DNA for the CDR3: TGCGCCAGCAGCCAAGATGAGAACGCTGCCTCCTACAATGAGCAGTTCTTC. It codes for CASSQDENAASYNEQFF.

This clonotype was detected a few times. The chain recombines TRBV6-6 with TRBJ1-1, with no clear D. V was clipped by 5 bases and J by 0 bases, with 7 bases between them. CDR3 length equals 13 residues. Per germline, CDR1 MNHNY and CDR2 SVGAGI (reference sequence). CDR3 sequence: CASSQTMNTEAFF. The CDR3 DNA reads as TGTGCCAGCAGTCAGACCATGAACACTGAAGCTTTCTTT.

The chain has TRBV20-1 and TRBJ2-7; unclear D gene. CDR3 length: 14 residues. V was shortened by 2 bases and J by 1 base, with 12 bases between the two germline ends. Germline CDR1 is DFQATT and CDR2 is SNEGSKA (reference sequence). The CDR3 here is CSARYPYGSYEQYF. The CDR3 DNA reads TGCAGTGCTAGATATCCCTACGGGTCCTACGAGCAGTACTTC.

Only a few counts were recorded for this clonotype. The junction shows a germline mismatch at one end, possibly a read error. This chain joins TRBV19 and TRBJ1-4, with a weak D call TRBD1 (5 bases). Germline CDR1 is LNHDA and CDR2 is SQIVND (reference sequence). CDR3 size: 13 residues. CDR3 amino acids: CASKHGTTEKLFF. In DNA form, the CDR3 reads TGTGCCAGTAAACACGGGACTACTGAAAAACTGTTTTTT.

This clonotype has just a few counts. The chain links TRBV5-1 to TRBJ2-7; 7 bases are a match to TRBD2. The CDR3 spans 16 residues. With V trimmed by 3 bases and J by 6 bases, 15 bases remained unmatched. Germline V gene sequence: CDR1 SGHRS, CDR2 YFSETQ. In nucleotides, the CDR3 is TGCGCCAGCAGCTCCCCATCGGGGGGAAAGGTGGGCGAGCAGTACTTC. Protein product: CASSSPSGGKVGEQYF.

CDR3 amino acids: CASRILGRVITGELFF. The DNA of the CDR3 is TGTGCCAGCAGGATCCTGGGGAGGGTTATCACCGGGGAGCTGTTTTTT. The V call is TRBV12-3 or TRBV12-4, the J call TRBJ2-2; 7 positions agree with TRBD2. The CDR3 is 16 amino acids. Trimming removed 6 bases from V and 4 bases from J; junction bases left unmatched: 11.

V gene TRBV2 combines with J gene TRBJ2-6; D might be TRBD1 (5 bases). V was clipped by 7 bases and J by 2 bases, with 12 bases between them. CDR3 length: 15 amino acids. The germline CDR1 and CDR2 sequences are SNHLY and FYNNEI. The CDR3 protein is CASTPGPPGANVLTF. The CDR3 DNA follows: TGTGCCAGCACCCCAGGGCCCCCTGGGGCCAACGTCCTGACTTTC.

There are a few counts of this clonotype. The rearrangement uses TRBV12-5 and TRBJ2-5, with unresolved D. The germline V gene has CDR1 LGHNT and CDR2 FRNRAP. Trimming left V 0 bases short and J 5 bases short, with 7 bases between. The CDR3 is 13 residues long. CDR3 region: CASGLVEWETQYF. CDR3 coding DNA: TGTGCTAGTGGTTTGGTGGAATGGGAGACCCAGTACTTC.

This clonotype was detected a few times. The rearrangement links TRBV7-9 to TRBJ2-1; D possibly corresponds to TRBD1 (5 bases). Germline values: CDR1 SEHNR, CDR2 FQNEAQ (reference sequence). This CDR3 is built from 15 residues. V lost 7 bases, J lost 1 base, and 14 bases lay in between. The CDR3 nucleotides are TGTGCCAGCAACTTGAACTCAGGGTCCTACAATGAGCAGTTCTTC. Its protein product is CASNLNSGSYNEQFF.

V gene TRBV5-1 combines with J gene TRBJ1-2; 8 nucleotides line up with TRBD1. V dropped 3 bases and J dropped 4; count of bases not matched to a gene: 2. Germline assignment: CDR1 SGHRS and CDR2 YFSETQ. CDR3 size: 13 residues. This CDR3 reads CASSSDRAYGYTF. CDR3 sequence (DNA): TGCGCCAGCAGCTCGGACAGGGCCTATGGCTACACCTTC.

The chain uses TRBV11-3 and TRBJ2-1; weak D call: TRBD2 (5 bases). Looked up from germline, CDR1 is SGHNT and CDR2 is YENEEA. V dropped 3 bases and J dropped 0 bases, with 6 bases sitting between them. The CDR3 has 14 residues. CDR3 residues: CASSFGVSYNEQFF. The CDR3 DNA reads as TGTGCCAGCAGCTTCGGGGTCTCCTACAATGAGCAGTTCTTC. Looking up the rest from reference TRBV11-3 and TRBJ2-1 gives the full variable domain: EAGVVQSPRYKIIEKKQPVAFWCNPISGHNTLYWYLQNLGQGPELLIRYENEEAVDDSQLPKDRFSAERLKGVDSTLKIQPAELGDSAVYLCASSFGVSYNEQFFGPGTRLTVL.

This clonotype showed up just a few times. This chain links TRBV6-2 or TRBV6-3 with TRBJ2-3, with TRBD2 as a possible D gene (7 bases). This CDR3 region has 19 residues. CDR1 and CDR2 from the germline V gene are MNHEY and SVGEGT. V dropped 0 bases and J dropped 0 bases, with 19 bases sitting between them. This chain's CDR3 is CASSYSTLRGAWSTDTQYF. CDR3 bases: TGTGCCAGCAGTTACTCGACTTTACGGGGGGCTTGGAGCACAGATACGCAGTATTTT.